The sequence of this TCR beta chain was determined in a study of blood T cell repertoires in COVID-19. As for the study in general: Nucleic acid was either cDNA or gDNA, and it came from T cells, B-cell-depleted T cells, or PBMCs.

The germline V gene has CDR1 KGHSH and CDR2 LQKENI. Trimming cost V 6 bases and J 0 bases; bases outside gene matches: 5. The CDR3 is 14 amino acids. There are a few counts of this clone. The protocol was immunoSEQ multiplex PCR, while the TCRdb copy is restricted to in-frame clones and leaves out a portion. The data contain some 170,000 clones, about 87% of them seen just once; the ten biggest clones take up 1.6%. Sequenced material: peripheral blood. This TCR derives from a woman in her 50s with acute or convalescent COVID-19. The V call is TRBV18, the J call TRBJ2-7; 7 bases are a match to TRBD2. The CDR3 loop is CASSPTSSSYEQYF. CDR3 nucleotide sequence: TGTGCCAGCTCCCCGACTAGCAGCTCCTACGAGCAGTACTTC.